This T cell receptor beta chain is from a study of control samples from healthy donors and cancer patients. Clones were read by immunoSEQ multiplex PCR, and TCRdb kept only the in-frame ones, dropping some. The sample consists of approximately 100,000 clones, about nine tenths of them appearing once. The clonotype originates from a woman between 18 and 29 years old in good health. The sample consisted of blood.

CDR3 DNA sequence: TGCAGTGCTAGTGTGCTGGCAGGAGGAACCGGGGATACGCAGTATTTT. It is translated as CSASVLAGGTGDTQYF. The chain couples TRBV20-1 to TRBJ2-3; weak D call: TRBD2 (5 bases). This CDR3 is 16 amino acids long. V was trimmed by 3 bases and J by 6 bases, leaving 22 bases between them. Germline CDR1 and CDR2: DFQATT and SNEGSKA (reference sequence).